The clone carrying this TCR beta chain was detected a few times. What it binds is unknown. Blood was collected once per donor into heparin, averaging roughly 120 mL. Sorting that relied on CD45RO/CCR7/CD25/CD127/CD95/CD27 yielded CD4+ naive, central memory, regulatory and stem cell-like memory cells. The data are from a study of beta chain features in type 1 diabetes. The entirety of the isolated RNA underwent reverse transcription, so expressed TCRB transcripts were sequenced. Measured with immunoSEQ multiplex PCR; TCRdb has only the in-frame clones, and not every one. The table records more than 300,000 clones, 7% to 10% of them present only once. Notes on the study in general: Lower insertion and higher deletion counts appeared at VDJ junctions in type 1 diabetes patients. For patients, the naive, central memory and Treg TCRB repertoires appeared more alike than for healthy donors. There was a moderate but significant shortening of TCRB CDR3s in all four CD4+ subsets of Type 1 diabetes patients.

This TCR was recovered from a man aged 25-45 years with type 1 diabetes. Input material: central memory CD4+ T cells from blood.

CDR3: CASSEARGGGEKLFF. The DNA of the CDR3 is TGTGCCAGCAGTGAAGCGAGGGGCGGCGGTGAAAAACTGTTTTTT. The rearrangement uses TRBV6-1 and TRBJ1-4; possibly TRBD1 for D (5 bases). V lost 0 bases to trimming and J lost 7 bases, with 12 bases between them. This CDR3 has 15 amino acids. Germline V CDR1 and CDR2: MNHNS, SASEGT.